Following are 26 T cell receptor beta chains from one sample sequenced in a study of cytomegalovirus exposure and HLA in healthy donors. Primers for the PCR totalled 60 Vbeta and 13 Jbeta. Here immunoSEQ multiplex PCR was the method, and the copy in TCRdb shows in-frame clones only, minus some. The sample includes about 180,000 clones, roughly 87% of them seen just once. The specimen sequenced was PBMCs. The origin of the receptors is a man aged 35-49 years in good health and CMV-seronegative.

The CDR3 is CASSADRGSNQPQHF. In DNA form, the CDR3 reads TGTGCCAGCAGCGCCGACAGGGGAAGCAATCAGCCCCAGCATTTT. This chain connects TRBV11-2 to TRBJ1-5, with 8 bases aligning to TRBD1. CDR3 length equals 15 residues. Germline-derived CDR1 and CDR2 are SGHAT and FQNNGV. Unmatched junction bases numbered 4, after V lost 5 bases and J lost 1 base.

The J gene is TRBJ2-1, the V gene TRBV7-3, with TRBD2 identical over 15 bases. The CDR3 is 16 residues long. J was trimmed by 7 bases and V by 1 base; bases with no gene match: 2. The germline V gene encodes CDR1 SGHTA and CDR2 FQGTGA. CDR3 loop: CASSLNGLAGGNEQFF. The CDR3, as DNA: TGTGCCAGCAGCTTAAATGGACTAGCGGGAGGGAATGAGCAGTTCTTC.

This chain joins TRBV19 and TRBJ1-1, with D perhaps TRBD1 (6 bases). Germline CDR1 LNHDA, CDR2 SQIVND (reference sequence). V was trimmed by 6 bases and J by 1 base, leaving 15 bases between them. The CDR3 sequence is 15 residues long. CDR3 bases: TGTGCCAGTAGGGGAACAGGGTCCCCGAACACTGAAGCTTTCTTT. As protein: CASRGTGSPNTEAFF.

V and J are TRBV5-6 and TRBJ2-6; D gene ambiguous. With 0 bases removed from V and 11 bases from J, the gap between germline ends came to 3 bases. This CDR3 comprises 11 residues. CDR1 is SGHDT and CDR2 is YYEEEE in the germline V gene. In DNA form, the CDR3 reads TGTGCCAGCAGCTTGGTCGACGTCCTGACTTTC. Residues: CASSLVDVLTF.

This chain connects TRBV18 to TRBJ2-7, with a tentative D call TRBD1 (6 bases). The germline V and J ends were trimmed by 3 bases and 5 bases, with 17 bases remaining between them. CDR1 is KGHSH, CDR2 LQKENI, per germline. The CDR3 is 15 residues long. CDR3 sequence: CASSPPSTGIHEQYF. CDR3 nucleotides: TGTGCCAGCTCACCCCCTTCTACAGGGATCCACGAGCAGTACTTC.

The chain has TRBV11-2 and TRBJ2-5, with 8 bases identical to TRBD1. With V trimmed by 4 bases and J by 8 bases, 9 bases remained unmatched. CDR3 length: 14 residues. The germline CDR1 and CDR2 sequences are SGHAT and FQNNGV. CDR3: CASSSTGTGRTQYF. CDR3 nucleotides: TGTGCCAGCAGCTCCACCGGGACAGGCCGCACCCAGTACTTC.

V gene TRBV4-1 combines with J gene TRBJ2-1, with TRBD2 identical over 13 bases. Trimming at V came to 4 bases and at J to 9 bases, leaving 6 bases not matched to a gene. CDR3 length: 15 residues. The germline V gene encodes CDR1 MGHRA and CDR2 YSYEKL. In DNA, the CDR3 is TGCGCCAGCAGCCGTACTAGCGGGGGGGCATTTGAGCAGTTCTTC. Translating it yields CASSRTSGGAFEQFF.

The chain combines TRBV30 with TRBJ2-2; D not resolved. Trimming removed 0 bases at V and 3 bases at J, with 5 bases between. The CDR3 spans 13 residues. The germline gives CDR1 GTSNPN, CDR2 SVGIG (reference sequence). CDR3 region: CAWSVADTGELFF. The CDR3 DNA follows: TGTGCCTGGAGTGTTGCGGACACCGGGGAGCTGTTTTTT.

The chain couples TRBV25-1 to TRBJ1-5, with D perhaps matching TRBD1 (5 bases). CDR3 length: 14 residues. The V gene lost 3 bases and the J gene lost 1 base, with 7 bases spanning the gap. Germline V gene lookup returns CDR1 MGHDK and CDR2 SYGVNS. CDR3 in DNA: TGTGCCAGCAGTGATTCAGGGAGCAATCAGCCCCAGCATTTT. Translation gives CASSDSGSNQPQHF.

V usage is TRBV7-9 and J usage is TRBJ1-5, with a possible D match to TRBD1 (6 bases). Trimming shortened V by 6 bases and J by 0 bases, and 12 bases separated the two germline ends. Germline loops: CDR1 SEHNR, CDR2 FQNEAQ (reference sequence). There are 15 residues in the CDR3. The CDR3 coding sequence is TGTGCCAGCAGTGCCGACAGGTATAGCAATCAGCCCCAGCATTTT. Residues: CASSADRYSNQPQHF. Filled out from reference TRBV7-9 and TRBJ1-5, the complete variable domain reads DTGVSQNPRHKITKRGQNVTFRCDPISEHNRLYWYRQTLGQGPEFLTYFQNEAQLEKSRLLSDRFSAERPKGSFSTLEIQRTEQGDSAMYLCASSADRYSNQPQHFGDGTRLSIL.

CDR3 nucleotide sequence: TGTGCCAGCAGTAGAGCCGGGACTAGCGGGAGCAATGAGCAGTTCTTC. It encodes CASSRAGTSGSNEQFF. The rearrangement uses TRBV27 and TRBJ2-1, with 14 nucleotides matching TRBD2. The germline V gene encodes CDR1 MNHEY and CDR2 SMNVEV (reference sequence). The length of the CDR3 is 16 residues. V trimming: 5 bases; J trimming: 6 bases; junction bases outside the gene matches: 6.

Comment on this clone: The identical CDR3 is also encoded by other nucleotide sequences in the sample. This sequence joins TRBV2 and TRBJ2-6; D is uncertain. In germline, CDR1 is SNHLY, CDR2 FYNNEI. This CDR3 has 15 residues. Trimming took 6 bases from V and 0 from J, leaving 9 bases between them. The CDR3: CASSRQGSGANVLTF. The CDR3 coding sequence is TGTGCCAGCAGCCGACAAGGCTCTGGGGCCAACGTCCTGACTTTC.

The genes are TRBV28 and TRBJ2-7; 7 nucleotides agree with TRBD1. Germline values: CDR1 MDHEN, CDR2 SYDVKM. V shed 6 bases, J shed 3 bases, and the junction held 2 bases outside the gene matches. The CDR3 sequence is 12 residues long. In DNA form, the CDR3 reads TGTGCCAGCAGCCGACAGGGCTACGAGCAGTACTTC. Amino acids: CASSRQGYEQYF.

This chain joins TRBV14 and TRBJ1-5, with D possibly being TRBD1 (6 bases). V was trimmed by 4 bases and J by 7 bases, leaving 11 bases between them. The CDR3 runs to 13 residues. Germline CDR1 SGHDN, CDR2 FVKESK. CDR3 amino acids: CASSLFQGQPQHF. CDR3 DNA sequence: TGTGCCAGCAGCCTATTCCAGGGGCAGCCCCAGCATTTT.

This clone occurred a few times. The sample has other DNA sequences that encode this CDR3 too. The rearrangement uses TRBV30 and TRBJ1-5; D is unresolved. V lost 0 bases and J 0 bases, leaving 3 bases between the germline ends. Germline V CDR1 and CDR2: GTSNPN, SVGIG (reference sequence). The CDR3 has 13 residues. The CDR3 spells CAWSVSSNQPQHF. The CDR3 DNA follows: TGTGCCTGGAGTGTCAGTAGCAATCAGCCCCAGCATTTT.

The rearrangement joins TRBV10-1 to TRBJ1-1; D is ambiguous. Germline CDR1 reads WNHNN; CDR2 reads SYGVQD (reference sequence). This CDR3 contains 14 residues. V lost 2 bases, J lost 0 bases, and 7 bases lay in between. The CDR3 DNA is TGCGCCAGCAGTGAGGTCAGTCTGAACACTGAAGCTTTCTTT. It encodes CASSEVSLNTEAFF.

The chain links TRBV27 to TRBJ2-5; 8 bases agree with TRBD2. The germline gives CDR1 MNHEY, CDR2 SMNVEV (reference sequence). The CDR3 extends over 16 amino acids. V gave up 3 bases and J gave up 6 bases; unmatched junction bases: 12. For the CDR3, the DNA is TGTGCCAGCAGTTTCGGAACTAGCGGTCGGAAAAAGACCCAGTACTTC. Translation: CASSFGTSGRKKTQYF.

The chain combines TRBV9 with TRBJ1-2; a possible D gene is TRBD1 (5 bases). CDR1 and CDR2 from the germline V gene are SGDLS and YYNGEE. V shed 0 bases and J shed 8 bases, with 8 bases lying between them. This CDR3 contains 12 residues. CDR3 bases: TGTGCCAGCAGCGTAGGGGGGGAAGGCTACACCTTC. Protein product: CASSVGGEGYTF.

This chain joins TRBV11-3 and TRBJ2-1; 10 bases line up with TRBD2. V trimming: 5 bases; J trimming: 3 bases; junction bases outside the gene matches: 7. Germline lookup yields CDR1 SGHNT and CDR2 YENEEA. The CDR3 spans 16 residues. CDR3: CASSVVAGGFYNEQFF. The CDR3 nucleotides read TGTGCCAGCAGCGTCGTAGCGGGAGGCTTCTACAATGAGCAGTTCTTC. The complete variable domain, with remaining parts taken from reference TRBV11-3 and TRBJ2-1, reads EAGVVQSPRYKIIEKKQPVAFWCNPISGHNTLYWYLQNLGQGPELLIRYENEEAVDDSQLPKDRFSAERLKGVDSTLKIQPAELGDSAVYLCASSVVAGGFYNEQFFGPGTRLTVL.

This clone has a handful of counts. The chain employs TRBV23-1 and TRBJ2-5; perhaps TRBD1 as D (7 bases). TRBV23-1 is known as an ORF, though its function is uncertain. The CDR3 covers 15 residues. Trimming removed 2 bases from V and 2 bases from J, with 12 bases in between. DNA of the CDR3: TGCGCCAGCAGTCAAAGGACAGGAGGGCAAGAGACCCAGTACTTC. Residues: CASSQRTGGQETQYF.

The chain has TRBV5-3 and TRBJ2-3; 11 bases are a match to TRBD2. TRBV5-3 has ORF status, its function being uncertain. CDR3 length: 21 amino acids. The ends lost 4 bases at V and 0 bases at J; junction bases unmatched: 19. CDR3 sequence reads: CARSHLLAGAPCPPSTDTQYF. DNA for the CDR3: TGTGCCAGAAGCCACCTACTAGCGGGGGCTCCGTGCCCCCCTAGCACAGATACGCAGTATTTT.

The chain has TRBV4-1 and TRBJ2-5; D perhaps matches TRBD1 (6 bases). This CDR3 contains 13 residues. Germline V gene data show CDR1 as MGHRA and CDR2 as YSYEKL. V lost 5 bases and J 6 bases, leaving 13 bases between the germline ends. CDR3 in amino acids: CASSSGQGKTQYF. CDR3 in DNA: TGCGCCAGCAGCTCCGGCCAGGGGAAGACCCAGTACTTC.

The V call is TRBV13, the J call TRBJ2-5, with 10 nucleotides matching TRBD2. Germline assignment: CDR1 PRHDT and CDR2 FYEKMQ (reference sequence). V shed 2 bases and J 5 bases; nucleotides not matched to a gene: 5. The CDR3 spans 15 residues. The CDR3 nucleotides read TGTGCCAGCAGCTTATCAGCGGGGGGGCGGGAGACCCAGTACTTC. Its translation: CASSLSAGGRETQYF.

V gene TRBV9 combines with J gene TRBJ2-5; D uncertain. Germline V gene sequence: CDR1 SGDLS, CDR2 YYNGEE. The CDR3 has 14 residues. Trimming took off 3 bases at V and 2 bases at J, with 11 bases between the two ends. CDR3 in amino acids: CASSARPVQETQYF. Here the CDR3 DNA reads TGTGCCAGCAGCGCGCGGCCAGTTCAAGAGACCCAGTACTTC.

V usage is TRBV6-5 and J usage is TRBJ2-1; TRBD1 agrees at 11 bases. Germline CDR1 reads MNHEY; CDR2 reads SVGAGI. This CDR3 region has 15 residues. Losses at the gene ends were 7 bases for V and 7 bases for J; bases not matched to a gene: 9. The CDR3 is CASNTPGTGGNEQFF. In DNA, the CDR3 is TGTGCCAGCAACACTCCAGGGACAGGGGGGAATGAGCAGTTCTTC.

This clone was picked up one time. At one end the junction does not follow the germline gene, possibly because of a read error. This sequence joins TRBV7-2 and TRBJ1-2; D not resolved. The CDR3 has 15 amino acids. Germline CDR1 is SGHTA and CDR2 is FQGNSA. In nucleotides, the CDR3 is TGTGCCAGCAGCTTAGATGCGTCAGGATTCTATGGCTACCCCTTC. This encodes CASSLDASGFYGYPF.